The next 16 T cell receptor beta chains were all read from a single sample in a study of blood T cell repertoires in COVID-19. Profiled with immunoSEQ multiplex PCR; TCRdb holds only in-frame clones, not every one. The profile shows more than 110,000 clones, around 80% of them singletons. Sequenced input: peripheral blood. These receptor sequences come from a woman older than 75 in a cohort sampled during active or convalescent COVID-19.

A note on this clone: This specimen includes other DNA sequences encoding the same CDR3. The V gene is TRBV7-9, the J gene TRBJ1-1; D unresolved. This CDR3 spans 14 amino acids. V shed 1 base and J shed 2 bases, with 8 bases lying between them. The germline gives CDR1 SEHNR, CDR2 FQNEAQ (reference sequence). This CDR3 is CASSLGGVNTEAFF. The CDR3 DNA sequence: TGTGCCAGCAGCTTAGGCGGGGTTAACACTGAAGCTTTCTTT.

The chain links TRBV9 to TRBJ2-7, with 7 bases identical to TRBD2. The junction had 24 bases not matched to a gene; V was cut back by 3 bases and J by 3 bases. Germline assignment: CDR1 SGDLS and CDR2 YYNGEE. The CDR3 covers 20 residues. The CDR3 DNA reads TGTGCCAGCAGCGCCCGTTTTTGTCTAGCGGAAACGGATGGATTCTACGAGCAGTACGTC. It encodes CASSARFCLAETDGFYEQYV.

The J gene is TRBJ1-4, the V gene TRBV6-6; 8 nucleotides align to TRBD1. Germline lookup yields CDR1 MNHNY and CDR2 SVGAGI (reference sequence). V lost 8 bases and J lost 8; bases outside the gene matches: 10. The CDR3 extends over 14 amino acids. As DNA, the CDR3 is TGTGCCAGCGCTACGACAGGGGTCATAGAAAAACTGTTTTTT. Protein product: CASATTGVIEKLFF.

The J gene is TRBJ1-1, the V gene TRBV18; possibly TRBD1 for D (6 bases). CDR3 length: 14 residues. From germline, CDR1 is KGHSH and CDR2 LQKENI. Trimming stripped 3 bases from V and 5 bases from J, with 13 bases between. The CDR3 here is CASSPNRDRTEAFF. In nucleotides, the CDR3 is TGTGCCAGCTCACCTAACAGGGATAGGACTGAAGCTTTCTTT.

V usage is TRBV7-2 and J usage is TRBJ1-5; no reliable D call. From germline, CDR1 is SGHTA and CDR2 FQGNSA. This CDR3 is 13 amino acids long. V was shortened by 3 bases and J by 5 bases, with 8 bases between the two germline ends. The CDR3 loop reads CASSLSFHQPQHF. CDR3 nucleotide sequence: TGTGCCAGCAGCTTGAGCTTCCATCAGCCCCAGCATTTT.

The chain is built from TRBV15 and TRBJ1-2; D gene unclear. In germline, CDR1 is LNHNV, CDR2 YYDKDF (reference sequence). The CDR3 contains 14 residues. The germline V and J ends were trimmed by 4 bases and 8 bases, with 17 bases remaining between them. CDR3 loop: CATSIVGVTRGYTF. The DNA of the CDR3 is TGTGCCACCAGCATTGTCGGGGTAACGCGGGGCTACACCTTC.

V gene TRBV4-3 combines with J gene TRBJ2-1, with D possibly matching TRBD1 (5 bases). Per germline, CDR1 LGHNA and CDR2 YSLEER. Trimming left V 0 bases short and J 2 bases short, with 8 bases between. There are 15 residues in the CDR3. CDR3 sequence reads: CASSQDPRAYNEQFF. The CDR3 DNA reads TGCGCCAGCAGCCAAGATCCCAGGGCCTACAATGAGCAGTTCTTC.

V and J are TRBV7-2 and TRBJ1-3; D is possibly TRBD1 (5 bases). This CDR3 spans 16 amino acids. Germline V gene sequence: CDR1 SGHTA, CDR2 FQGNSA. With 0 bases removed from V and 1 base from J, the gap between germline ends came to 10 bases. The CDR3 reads CASSLAPGGSGNTIYF. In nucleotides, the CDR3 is TGTGCCAGCAGCTTAGCACCCGGGGGGTCTGGAAACACCATATATTTT.

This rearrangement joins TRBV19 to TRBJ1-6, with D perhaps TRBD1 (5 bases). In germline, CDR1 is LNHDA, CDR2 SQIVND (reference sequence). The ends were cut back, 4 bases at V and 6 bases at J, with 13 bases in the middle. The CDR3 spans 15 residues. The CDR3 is CASSRMARANSPLHF. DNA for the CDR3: TGTGCCAGTAGTAGAATGGCCAGGGCTAATTCACCCCTCCACTTT.

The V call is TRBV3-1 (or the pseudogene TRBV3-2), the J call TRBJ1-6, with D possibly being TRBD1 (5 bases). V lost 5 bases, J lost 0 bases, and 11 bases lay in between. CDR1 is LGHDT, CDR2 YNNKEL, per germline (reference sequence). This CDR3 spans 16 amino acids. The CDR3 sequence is CASSDTGRSYNSPLHF. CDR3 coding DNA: TGTGCCAGCAGCGACACAGGTCGCTCCTATAATTCACCCCTCCACTTT.

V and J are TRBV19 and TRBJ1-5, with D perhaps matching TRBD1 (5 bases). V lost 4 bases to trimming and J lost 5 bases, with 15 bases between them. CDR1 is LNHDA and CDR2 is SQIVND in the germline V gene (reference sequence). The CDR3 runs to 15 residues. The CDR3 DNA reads TGTGCCAGTAGTAGCTGGACACCCGTCGATCAGCCCCAGCATTTT. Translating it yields CASSSWTPVDQPQHF.

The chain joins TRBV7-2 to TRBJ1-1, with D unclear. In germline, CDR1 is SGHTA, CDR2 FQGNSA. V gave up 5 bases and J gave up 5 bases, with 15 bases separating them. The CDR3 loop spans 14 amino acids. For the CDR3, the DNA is TGTGCCAGCAGCCCCGGGCGGGCCACAACTGAAGCTTTCTTT. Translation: CASSPGRATTEAFF.

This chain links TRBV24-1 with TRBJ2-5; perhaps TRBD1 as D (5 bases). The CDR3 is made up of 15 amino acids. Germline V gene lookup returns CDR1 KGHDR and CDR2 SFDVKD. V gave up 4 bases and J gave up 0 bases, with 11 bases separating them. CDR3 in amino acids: CATSDRTLYQETQYF. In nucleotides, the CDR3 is TGTGCCACCAGTGACCGGACACTGTACCAAGAGACCCAGTACTTC.

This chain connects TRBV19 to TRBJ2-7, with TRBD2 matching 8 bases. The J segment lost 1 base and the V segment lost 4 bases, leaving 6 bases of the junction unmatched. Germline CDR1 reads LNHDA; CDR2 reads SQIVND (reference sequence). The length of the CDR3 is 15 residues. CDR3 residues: CASSTNGGASYEQYV. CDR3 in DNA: TGTGCCAGTAGTACGAACGGGGGGGCGTCCTACGAGCAGTACGTC.

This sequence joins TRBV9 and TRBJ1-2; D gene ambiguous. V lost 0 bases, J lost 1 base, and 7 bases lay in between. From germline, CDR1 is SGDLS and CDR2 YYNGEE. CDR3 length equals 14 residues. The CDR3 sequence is CASSVVGLNYGYTF. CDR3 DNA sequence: TGTGCCAGCAGCGTAGTCGGACTTAACTATGGCTACACCTTC.

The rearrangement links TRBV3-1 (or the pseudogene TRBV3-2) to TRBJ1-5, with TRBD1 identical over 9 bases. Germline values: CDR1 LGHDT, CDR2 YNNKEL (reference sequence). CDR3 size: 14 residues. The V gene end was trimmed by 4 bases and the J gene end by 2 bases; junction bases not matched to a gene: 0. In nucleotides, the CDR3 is TGTGCCAGCAGCCGGACAGGGGGCAATCAGCCCCAGCATTTT. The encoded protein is CASSRTGGNQPQHF.